What follows are 3 T cell receptor beta chains derived from one specimen sequenced in a study of T-cell reconstitution after alpha-beta-depleted transplantation in children. It was with unique molecular identifiers that the TCRbeta library was prepared. One entry per CDR3 protein results from TCRdb running MiXCR on the PCR reads. Of about 830,000 distinct CDR3 sequences detected, under 20% appear once; the ten largest clones hold about 4.6%. Sequenced material: PBMCs, mostly from graft donor cells, taken 360 days after TCRalphabeta/CD19-depleted stem cell transplant. Every receptor here comes from a male patient younger than 18 who had a stem cell transplant for acute lymphoblastic leukemia, so the T cells may come from the graft donor.

This clonotype was detected ten times or more. This chain uses TRBV5-1 with TRBJ2-1, with D perhaps matching TRBD2 (6 bases). This CDR3 has 18 amino acids. V lost 4 bases, J lost 0 bases, and 20 bases lay in between. CDR1 and CDR2 (germline): SGHRS, YFSETQ. The DNA for the CDR3 is TGCGCCAGCAGCCAAGCGCGTGGGACTCAGAGCTCCTACAATGAGCAGTTCTTC. It yields the protein CASSQARGTQSSYNEQFF.

This clonotype has just a few counts. The DNA for the CDR3 is TGCGCCAGCAGCTTGCCTTTAGCGGGAGGGGCTGATACGCAGTATTTT. Protein product: CASSLPLAGGADTQYF. J is TRBJ2-3 and V is TRBV5-1; 11 nucleotides align to TRBD2. CDR3 length equals 16 residues. Germline trimming cut 1 base from V and 6 bases from J; bases unmatched to any gene: 7. Germline assignment: CDR1 SGHRS and CDR2 YFSETQ.

The table lists this clonotype with a count of one. The rearrangement joins TRBV6-2 or TRBV6-3 to TRBJ2-7; D remains ambiguous. The germline gives CDR1 MNHEY, CDR2 SVGEGT. Deletions cut 4 bases from V and 6 bases from J, with 10 bases between. This CDR3 is built from 12 residues. CDR3 DNA: TGTGCCAGCAGTTCGGACCACGGCGAGCAGTACTTC. Its protein product is CASSSDHGEQYF.